Listed here are 27 T cell receptor beta chains from one sample, sequenced in a study of persistence of HIV-infected CD4 T cells. Their antigens are not known. Sequencing used immunoSEQ version 4 in survey mode. The data were produced by immunoSEQ multiplex PCR, yet TCRdb's version contains in-frame clones alone and is incomplete. The sample contains more than 35,000 clones, 90% to 95% of which appear only once. Anti-CD3/anti-CD28 beads served as a nonspecific positive control stimulus. Sorting of responding CD4+ T cells relied on upregulated CD40 ligand together with CD69. The sequencing here drew on CD4+ T cells sorted from PBMCs after approximately 20-hour stimulation, taken from a patient who received antiretroviral therapy. These TCRs come from an adult man with HIV who was CMV-seropositive.

DNA of the CDR3: TGTGCCAGCAGGTCGGGGGGGCCGAGCACCGGGGAGCTGTTTTTT. This sequence encodes CASRSGGPSTGELFF. J is TRBJ2-2 and V is TRBV6-5; 8 positions match TRBD2. The CDR3 extends over 15 amino acids. Germline lookup yields CDR1 MNHEY and CDR2 SVGAGI. Trimming removed 6 bases from V and 4 bases from J; junction bases left unmatched: 7.

The chain carries TRBV7-9 and TRBJ1-2, with TRBD1 matching 11 bases. The CDR3 extends over 16 amino acids. The V gene end was trimmed by 5 bases and the J gene end by 5 bases; junction bases not matched to a gene: 10. Looked up from germline, CDR1 is SEHNR and CDR2 is FQNEAQ (reference sequence). CDR3 sequence (DNA): TGTGCCAGCAGCCAGGCGGACAGGGGGCCTATATATGGCTACACCTTC. Encoded protein: CASSQADRGPIYGYTF. Supplemented by reference TRBV7-9 and TRBJ1-2, the full variable domain reads DTGVSQNPRHKITKRGQNVTFRCDPISEHNRLYWYRQTLGQGPEFLTYFQNEAQLEKSRLLSDRFSAERPKGSFSTLEIQRTEQGDSAMYLCASSQADRGPIYGYTFGSGTRLTVV.

The V gene is TRBV5-5, the J gene TRBJ1-6; perhaps TRBD1 as D (5 bases). CDR3 size: 14 residues. V shed 7 bases and J shed 1 base, with 9 bases lying between them. From germline, CDR1 is SGHKS and CDR2 YYEKEE (reference sequence). CDR3 sequence: CASFRGSYNSPLHF. For the CDR3, the DNA is TGTGCCAGCTTTAGGGGATCCTATAATTCACCCCTCCACTTT. Drawing the rest from reference TRBV5-5 and TRBJ1-6, the complete variable domain is DAGVTQSPTHLIKTRGQQVTLRCSPISGHKSVSWYQQVLGQGPQFIFQYYEKEERGRGNFPDRFSARQFPNYSSELNVNALLLGDSALYLCASFRGSYNSPLHFGNGTRLTVT.

V usage is TRBV9 and J usage is TRBJ2-2; 10 bases line up with TRBD1. This CDR3 has 17 amino acids. Trimming at V came to 4 bases and at J to 4 bases, leaving 10 bases not matched to a gene. Germline lookup yields CDR1 SGDLS and CDR2 YYNGEE. CDR3 region: CASSPSTGTGVTGELFF. The CDR3 DNA reads TGTGCCAGCAGCCCCTCAACCGGGACAGGGGTCACCGGGGAGCTGTTTTTT.

This chain links TRBV2 with TRBJ2-3; the D gene is possibly TRBD1 (5 bases). V was cut by 6 bases and J by 2 bases, with 6 bases left in between. CDR3 length: 12 residues. CDR1 and CDR2 from the germline V gene are SNHLY and FYNNEI. This CDR3 is CASRDTTDTQYF. The CDR3 nucleotides are TGTGCCAGCAGGGACACCACAGATACGCAGTATTTT.

The genes are TRBV7-9 and TRBJ1-2; 8 positions match TRBD1. The CDR3 length is 13 residues. CDR1 and CDR2 from the germline V gene are SEHNR and FQNEAQ (reference sequence). V was pared by 5 bases and J by 6 bases, with 5 bases of the junction left unmatched. The chain's CDR3 is CASSPTGEDGYTF. CDR3 DNA sequence: TGTGCCAGCAGCCCGACAGGGGAGGATGGCTACACCTTC.

The V call is TRBV19, the J call TRBJ2-6; the D is unclear. The germline gives CDR1 LNHDA, CDR2 SQIVND (reference sequence). The ends were cut back, 7 bases at V and 4 bases at J, with 11 bases in the middle. The CDR3 contains 14 residues. CDR3 nucleotides: TGTGCCAGTATCTCAGTTGCGGGGGCCAACGTCCTGACTTTC. Translating gives CASISVAGANVLTF.

The chain is built from TRBV4-1 and TRBJ1-1, with 8 positions matching TRBD1. This CDR3 comprises 15 residues. CDR1 is MGHRA and CDR2 is YSYEKL in the germline V gene. The V segment lost 4 bases and the J segment 4 bases; nucleotides outside the gene matches: 8. The DNA for the CDR3 is TGCGCCAGCAGCCCCCGGGACAGGTGGGGCACTGAAGCTTTCTTT. Its translation: CASSPRDRWGTEAFF.

This clone was detected a few times. The chain links TRBV6-5 to TRBJ1-5, with D hard to call. The CDR3 length is 15 residues. Per the germline V gene, CDR1 is MNHEY and CDR2 is SVGAGI. V was pared by 7 bases and J by 0 bases, with 13 bases between. The CDR3 coding sequence is TGTGCCAGCACCGCGGACGGCTATAGCAATCAGCCCCAGCATTTT. It encodes CASTADGYSNQPQHF.

This clone was observed a single time. The chain recombines TRBV28 with TRBJ2-7; 9 nucleotides align to TRBD1. The CDR3 extends over 13 amino acids. The germline V gene has CDR1 MDHEN and CDR2 SYDVKM. Losses at the gene ends were 6 bases for V and 7 bases for J; bases not matched to a gene: 7. The CDR3: CASSGTGMIEQYF. The CDR3 DNA follows: TGTGCCAGCAGCGGGACAGGGATGATAGAGCAGTACTTC.

The V call is TRBV9, the J call TRBJ1-1; D call uncertain. The CDR3 has 13 residues. CDR1 and CDR2 from the germline V gene are SGDLS and YYNGEE. V was pared by 2 bases and J by 4 bases, with 9 bases between. CDR3 residues: CASSVDSGTEAFF. The CDR3 nucleotides are TGTGCCAGCAGCGTTGACTCAGGCACTGAAGCTTTCTTT. Supplemented by reference TRBV9 and TRBJ1-1, the full variable domain reads DSGVTQTPKHLITATGQRVTLRCSPRSGDLSVYWYQQSLDQGLQFLIQYYNGEERAKGNILERFSAQQFPDLHSELNLSSLELGDSALYFCASSVDSGTEAFFGQGTRLTVV.

This chain joins TRBV5-1 and TRBJ1-1; D is perhaps TRBD1 (5 bases). The CDR3 sequence is 14 residues long. Germline CDR1 is SGHRS and CDR2 is YFSETQ. V was trimmed by 4 bases and J by 8 bases, leaving 18 bases between them. DNA for the CDR3: TGCGCCAGCAGCCCCCCGTTCGGGACCCAAGAAGCTTTCTTT. This translates into CASSPPFGTQEAFF.

The CDR3 here is CASSQDGQTDTQYF. Here the CDR3 DNA reads TGTGCCAGCAGCCAAGATGGCCAGACAGATACGCAGTATTTT. The rearrangement links TRBV4-2 to TRBJ2-3; D gene ambiguous. Per germline, CDR1 LGHNA and CDR2 YNFKEQ. With 0 bases removed from V and 3 bases from J, the gap between germline ends came to 7 bases. CDR3 length equals 14 residues.

J is TRBJ2-3 and V is TRBV10-3; TRBD2 agrees at 7 bases. Germline-derived CDR1 and CDR2 are ENHRY and SYGVKD. The CDR3 consists of 15 residues. V lost 7 bases to trimming and J lost 4 bases; unmatched junction nucleotides: 11. CDR3: CAIKRAGEGSDTQYF. DNA of the CDR3: TGTGCCATCAAGAGGGCGGGGGAGGGCTCAGATACGCAGTATTTT.

The J gene is TRBJ1-2, the V gene TRBV5-1, with 10 positions matching TRBD1. This CDR3 region has 15 residues. Germline CDR1 and CDR2: SGHRS and YFSETQ. J gave up 3 bases and V 2 bases, and 4 bases lay outside the gene matches. The CDR3 spells CASSFGGQGYYGYTF. The CDR3 nucleotides are TGCGCCAGCAGCTTCGGGGGACAGGGGTACTATGGCTACACCTTC.

This chain uses TRBV21-1 with TRBJ2-7. TRBV21-1 is a pseudogene. CDR3 length equals 15 residues. In DNA, the CDR3 is TGTGCCAGCAGCAAAATAAAAGACGGCTTCTACGAGCAGTACTTC. This gives the protein CASSKIKDGFYEQYF.

J is TRBJ2-1 and V is TRBV19; D not certain. Trimming shortened V by 3 bases and J by 4 bases, and 16 bases separated the two germline ends. CDR1 LNHDA and CDR2 SQIVND come from the germline V gene (reference sequence). This CDR3 region has 16 residues. CDR3 sequence: CASSIGGSSLYNEQFF. CDR3 in DNA: TGTGCCAGTAGTATCGGCGGAAGCTCCCTTTACAATGAGCAGTTCTTC.

This chain connects TRBV7-9 to TRBJ2-5, with 11 bases matching TRBD2. The CDR3 has 18 residues. Trimming at V came to 1 base and at J to 2 bases, leaving 9 bases not matched to a gene. In germline, CDR1 is SEHNR, CDR2 FQNEAQ (reference sequence). The chain's CDR3 is CASSLGVAGGIQQETQYF. CDR3 DNA sequence: TGTGCCAGCAGCTTAGGCGTAGCGGGGGGGATACAACAAGAGACCCAGTACTTC.

The gene calls are TRBV7-9 and TRBJ2-5; D is unclear. The CDR3 totals 16 residues. Per the germline V gene, CDR1 is SEHNR and CDR2 is FQNEAQ (reference sequence). V lost 4 bases and J 0 bases, leaving 15 bases between the germline ends. The CDR3 DNA sequence: TGTGCCAGCAGCTCAGGATGGTCTTTGTACCAAGAGACCCAGTACTTC. It is translated as CASSSGWSLYQETQYF.

The gene calls are TRBV9 and TRBJ2-5, with D unresolved. This CDR3 is 13 amino acids long. Germline lookup yields CDR1 SGDLS and CDR2 YYNGEE. Trimming stripped 1 base from V and 3 bases from J, with 7 bases between. For the CDR3, the DNA is TGTGCCAGCAGCGTATACAGCGAAGAGACCCAGTACTTC. It is translated as CASSVYSEETQYF.

The chain recombines TRBV19 with TRBJ2-5; D gene uncertain. The V gene lost 9 bases and the J gene lost 5 bases, with 16 bases spanning the gap. The CDR3 is 13 residues long. Germline CDR1 reads LNHDA; CDR2 reads SQIVND (reference sequence). In DNA form, the CDR3 reads TGTGCCAGCGCCCCCCGGGTGGGGGAGACCCAGTACTTC. Translated, it gives CASAPRVGETQYF.

This chain uses TRBV5-1 with TRBJ2-3; 12 bases line up with TRBD1. The CDR3 contains 16 residues. CDR1 and CDR2 from the germline V gene are SGHRS and YFSETQ. The V segment lost 0 bases and the J segment 6 bases; nucleotides outside the gene matches: 5. CDR3 loop: CASSLGDRGLTDTQYF. The CDR3 DNA sequence: TGCGCCAGCAGCTTGGGGGACAGGGGGCTTACGGATACGCAGTATTTT.

The chain uses TRBV15 and TRBJ1-3; D unresolved. From germline, CDR1 is LNHNV and CDR2 YYDKDF (reference sequence). This CDR3 comprises 16 residues. V lost 0 bases and J 0 bases, leaving 9 bases between the germline ends. CDR3 sequence (DNA): TGTGCCACCAGCAGAGACCGCCGGGGCTCTGGAAACACCATATATTTT. Translated: CATSRDRRGSGNTIYF.

The V and J genes are TRBV21-1 and TRBJ2-3; TRBD1, the table's D call, lacks a check against the DNA. TRBV21-1 is a pseudogene. The CDR3 length is 16 residues. CDR3 coding DNA: TGTGCCAGCAGCAAAAACTCTCAGGGGTCGACAGATACGCAGTATTTT. This encodes CASSKNSQGSTDTQYF.

In its sample, this clone was seen once. The V call is TRBV28, the J call TRBJ1-5; 11 bases agree with TRBD1. The CDR3 consists of 14 residues. The V segment lost 6 bases and the J segment 11 bases; nucleotides outside the gene matches: 9. Per germline, CDR1 MDHEN and CDR2 SYDVKM. The CDR3 reads CASRGTGGHLAQHF. The CDR3 DNA sequence: TGTGCCAGCAGGGGGACAGGGGGGCACTTGGCCCAGCATTTT.

The rearrangement joins TRBV4-2 to TRBJ2-5; D ambiguous. Trimming took 3 bases from V and 4 from J, leaving 15 bases between them. The germline V gene has CDR1 LGHNA and CDR2 YNFKEQ. The CDR3 runs 15 residues. In DNA form, the CDR3 reads TGTGCCAGCAGCCAGTCCCTCCGAGGTTTAGAGACCCAGTACTTC. This gives the protein CASSQSLRGLETQYF.

CDR3 bases: TGTGCCAGCAGCGTACAAGCGGGGGGGCCGGGCACCGGGGAGCTGTTTTTT. Translated, it gives CASSVQAGGPGTGELFF. The chain links TRBV9 to TRBJ2-2; 10 nucleotides match TRBD2. CDR1 is SGDLS and CDR2 is YYNGEE in the germline V gene. Trimming removed 1 base from V and 4 bases from J; junction bases left unmatched: 7. The CDR3 sequence is 17 residues long.